This passage covers 21 T cell receptor beta chains from one sample sequenced in a study of blood T cell repertoires in COVID-19 (dated by TCRdb to between 2020 and 2021). Receptor libraries were prepared by the immunoSEQ multiplex PCR assay. Held by TCRdb, this immuneACCESS table contains in-frame sequences only and omits some clones. Under half of the omission traces to an unresolved V gene where checked; the cause of the rest is unknown. Within this sample are 300,000 to 400,000 clones, with around 89% of them counted one time only. Approximately 1% of the sample rests with the top ten. The sequencing sample was made of PBMCs or T cells enriched from blood (not recorded which). All receptors derive from a woman in her 30s with acute COVID-19.

This clone has just one count. This sequence joins TRBV7-3 and TRBJ2-3, with 7 bases that match TRBD1. V lost 1 base to trimming and J lost 3 bases; unmatched junction nucleotides: 13. Germline V gene lookup returns CDR1 SGHTA and CDR2 FQGTGA. The CDR3 has 18 amino acids. Here the CDR3 reads CASSLRGQTPSGTDTQYF. The CDR3 DNA reads as TGTGCCAGCAGCTTAAGGGGACAGACCCCCTCGGGGACAGATACGCAGTATTTT.

The J gene is TRBJ2-1, the V gene TRBV7-9; TRBD2 is a possible D gene (5 bases). V lost 5 bases and J lost 0, with 8 bases in between. The CDR3 loop spans 14 amino acids. Looked up from germline, CDR1 is SEHNR and CDR2 is FQNEAQ (reference sequence). DNA for the CDR3: TGTGCCAGCAGCAAACTAGTCTCCTACAATGAGCAGTTCTTC. Translating gives CASSKLVSYNEQFF.

The J gene is TRBJ1-1, the V gene TRBV6-2 or TRBV6-3; no clear D. Germline CDR1 is MNHEY and CDR2 is SVGEGT. Trimming took 1 base from V and 1 from J, leaving 7 bases between them. The CDR3 consists of 14 residues. The CDR3 loop reads CASSYYRGNTEAFF. The CDR3 region has the DNA TGTGCCAGCAGTTACTATAGAGGGAACACTGAAGCTTTCTTT.

In DNA form, the CDR3 reads TGTGCCTGGAGCGCCCCGGGACAGGGGATTAGGGCCCTTGGCTACACCTTC. Translation: CAWSAPGQGIRALGYTF. The J gene is TRBJ1-2, the V gene TRBV30; 10 bases map to TRBD1. Germline V CDR1 and CDR2: GTSNPN, SVGIG (reference sequence). The CDR3 extends over 17 amino acids. Trimming cost V 3 bases and J 7 bases; bases outside gene matches: 17. The full variable domain, in which reference TRBV30 and TRBJ1-2 provide the parts outside the CDR3, is SQTIHQWPATLVQPVGSPLSLECTVEGTSNPNLYWYRQAAGRGLQLLFYSVGIGQISSEVPQNLSASRPQDRQFILSSKKLLLSDSGFYLCAWSAPGQGIRALGYTFGSGTRLTVV.

This clone has a handful of counts. V is TRBV19 and J is TRBJ1-1, with D tentatively TRBD1 (5 bases). Germline V lookup: CDR1 LNHDA, CDR2 SQIVND (reference sequence). Trimming left V 1 base short and J 5 bases short, with 17 bases between. This CDR3 is 16 amino acids long. The DNA for the CDR3 is TGTGCCAGTAGTATAGTCCGGTTCGGGTCAGGGACTGAAGCTTTCTTT. Residues: CASSIVRFGSGTEAFF.

The CDR3 is CAWSSTGGGMDSPLHF. The CDR3 DNA sequence: TGTGCCTGGAGTTCAACAGGGGGCGGAATGGATTCACCCCTCCACTTT. This chain connects TRBV30 to TRBJ1-6; TRBD1 agrees at 9 bases. J lost 8 bases, V lost 2 bases, and 10 bases had no gene match. Germline CDR1 and CDR2: GTSNPN and SVGIG (reference sequence). This CDR3 comprises 16 residues.

This rearrangement joins TRBV27 to TRBJ1-1; 8 bases map to TRBD1. The junction had 12 bases not matched to a gene; V was cut back by 6 bases and J by 3 bases. The CDR3 is 16 residues long. In germline, CDR1 is MNHEY, CDR2 SMNVEV (reference sequence). The CDR3 DNA reads as TGTGCCAGCAGAAGCACCGCAGGGGGCCCATACACTGAAGCTTTCTTT. It specifies CASRSTAGGPYTEAFF.

J is TRBJ1-1 and V is TRBV11-1; TRBD1 might be the D (6 bases). Trimming removed 3 bases from V and 2 bases from J, with 13 bases in between. Germline lookup yields CDR1 SGHAT and CDR2 FQDESV (reference sequence). CDR3 length: 15 residues. The CDR3 DNA reads TGTGCCAGCAGCTTTCAACCGGGGGGCAACACTGAAGCTTTCTTT. Its protein product is CASSFQPGGNTEAFF.

This rearrangement joins TRBV2 to TRBJ1-4; 9 bases are a match to TRBD1. In germline, CDR1 is SNHLY, CDR2 FYNNEI. This CDR3 spans 15 amino acids. V gave up 4 bases and J gave up 7 bases; unmatched junction bases: 7. The CDR3 DNA is TGTGCCAGCAGTGGACCACAGGGGGCGGGTGAAAAACTGTTTTTT. Translating it yields CASSGPQGAGEKLFF.

The chain has TRBV5-1 and TRBJ2-1, with D hard to call. Per the germline V gene, CDR1 is SGHRS and CDR2 is YFSETQ. V lost 1 base and J 3 bases, leaving 8 bases between the germline ends. This CDR3 is built from 14 residues. The CDR3 protein is CASSLLGSYNEQFF. CDR3 nucleotide sequence: TGCGCCAGCAGCTTGTTGGGCAGCTACAATGAGCAGTTCTTC.

This rearrangement joins TRBV12-3 or TRBV12-4 to TRBJ1-2, with 8 bases aligning to TRBD1. This CDR3 has 12 amino acids. V lost 9 bases and J lost 4; bases outside the gene matches: 4. CDR3 in amino acids: CARDRGPYGYTF. CDR3 bases: TGTGCCAGAGACAGGGGCCCCTATGGCTACACCTTC.

This chain connects TRBV7-8 to TRBJ1-1; D gene uncertain. The CDR3 is 17 amino acids. The germline CDR1 and CDR2 sequences are SGHVS and FQNEAQ. V was clipped by 2 bases and J by 0 bases, with 16 bases between them. This CDR3 reads CASSLRYSVGMNTEAFF. CDR3 DNA sequence: TGTGCCAGCAGCTTAAGATACAGTGTAGGTATGAACACTGAAGCTTTCTTT. Combining the CDR3 with reference TRBV7-8 and TRBJ1-1 gives the whole variable domain GAGVSQSPRYKVAKRGQDVALRCDPISGHVSLFWYQQALGQGPEFLTYFQNEAQLDKSGLPSDRFFAERPEGSVSTLKIQRTQQEDSAVYLCASSLRYSVGMNTEAFFGQGTRLTVV.

The table lists this clone with a few counts. The rearrangement joins TRBV4-1 to TRBJ1-4, with TRBD1 identical over 8 bases. Per the germline V gene, CDR1 is MGHRA and CDR2 is YSYEKL. Trimming took 0 bases from V and 7 from J; bases not matched to a gene: 4. This CDR3 comprises 15 residues. DNA of the CDR3: TGCGCCAGCAGCCAAGATCGTGACAGGGGTGAAAAACTGTTTTTT. It codes for CASSQDRDRGEKLFF.

The chain combines TRBV27 with TRBJ1-3; D gene ambiguous. The CDR3 is made up of 16 amino acids. Trimming took 6 bases from V and 2 from J, leaving 17 bases between them. From germline, CDR1 is MNHEY and CDR2 SMNVEV (reference sequence). DNA of the CDR3: TGTGCCAGCAGCCTTAAACACCCGAACGCTGGAAACACCATATATTTT. Its protein product is CASSLKHPNAGNTIYF.

The V and J genes are TRBV2 and TRBJ2-2; TRBD1 matches at 7 bases. The J segment lost 1 base and the V segment lost 5 bases, leaving 7 bases of the junction unmatched. The CDR3 extends over 16 amino acids. Germline V gene data show CDR1 as SNHLY and CDR2 as FYNNEI. CDR3 loop: CASSTPGTVNTGELFF. The DNA of the CDR3 is TGTGCCAGCAGTACTCCCGGGACAGTGAACACCGGGGAGCTGTTTTTT.

The chain recombines TRBV7-6 with TRBJ2-4; D is unclear. Germline V gene sequence: CDR1 SGHVS, CDR2 FNYEAQ. V lost 0 bases and J lost 0, with 24 bases in between. The CDR3 extends over 21 amino acids. The DNA for the CDR3 is TGTGCCAGCAGCTTAGCAGGTATCCGGCCAACAGCTAAACTAGCCAAAAACATTCAGTACTTC. It is translated as CASSLAGIRPTAKLAKNIQYF. The variable domain in full, with the rest retrieved from reference TRBV7-6 and TRBJ2-4, is GAGVSQSPRYKVTKRGQDVALRCDPISGHVSLYWYRQALGQGPEFLTYFNYEAQQDKSGLPNDRFSAERPEGSISTLTIQRTEQRDSAMYRCASSLAGIRPTAKLAKNIQYFGAGTRLSVL.

V usage is TRBV6-1 and J usage is TRBJ2-2; 11 bases map to TRBD2. The CDR3 has 16 amino acids. CDR1 is MNHNS, CDR2 SASEGT, per germline. The ends lost 6 bases at V and 5 bases at J; junction bases unmatched: 8. The CDR3: CASRELAGAGTGELFF. CDR3 DNA sequence: TGTGCCAGCAGGGAACTAGCGGGGGCGGGGACCGGGGAGCTGTTTTTT.

The CDR3 reads CASSLVTGANTGELFF. The CDR3 DNA sequence: TGTGCCAGCAGCTTAGTGACGGGAGCGAACACCGGGGAGCTGTTTTTT. J is TRBJ2-2 and V is TRBV7-9; the D gene is possibly TRBD2 (6 bases). This CDR3 comprises 16 residues. Trimming cost V 1 base and J 0 bases, with 9 bases left between them. CDR1 is SEHNR, CDR2 FQNEAQ, per germline (reference sequence).

This clone was counted a few times. This chain links TRBV18 with TRBJ2-2; D perhaps matches TRBD1 (5 bases). The V end was cut by 3 bases, the J end by 3 bases, with 14 bases between. Germline V gene data show CDR1 as KGHSH and CDR2 as LQKENI. The CDR3 consists of 16 residues. In DNA, the CDR3 is TGTGCCAGCTCACCCCGTGAGACAGTAGACACCGGGGAGCTGTTTTTT. Translating it yields CASSPRETVDTGELFF.

The gene calls are TRBV30 and TRBJ2-1, with TRBD1 as a possible D gene (5 bases). CDR3 length equals 13 residues. Germline lookup yields CDR1 GTSNPN and CDR2 SVGIG (reference sequence). Trimming took off 1 base at V and 4 bases at J, with 8 bases between the two ends. CDR3 DNA sequence: TGTGCCTGGAGTGGACAGATTTACAATGAGCAGTTCTTC. Protein: CAWSGQIYNEQFF.

J is TRBJ1-2 and V is TRBV7-9; TRBD1 agrees at 7 bases. The germline V gene encodes CDR1 SEHNR and CDR2 FQNEAQ (reference sequence). Trimming removed 5 bases from V and 2 bases from J; junction bases left unmatched: 5. CDR3 size: 14 residues. CDR3 coding DNA: TGTGCCAGCAGCCCACAGACAGGGAACTATGGCTACACCTTC. This encodes CASSPQTGNYGYTF.